A single sample gave rise to the 23 T cell receptor beta chains below, sequenced in a study of response to subunit inactivated influenza vaccine (dated by TCRdb to between 2017 and 2018). The library came from RT-PCR. The run used an Illumina HiSeq 2500. TCRdb passed the public sequencing reads through fastp at Q25 and MiXCR, retaining productive beta sequences. CDR3 protein sequences are deduplicated, and each keeps its most common genes and DNA. The sample profile shows under 800,000 distinct CDR3 sequences; about 14% of them were found once. The leading ten clones occupy around 6.5% of the sample. The sequencing used PBMCs from blood, collected 14 to 15 days before vaccination. These receptors originate from a man over 45 who received an inactivated influenza vaccine. Donor details come from another sample of the same person, matched by shared clones.

The chain has TRBV5-1 and TRBJ2-7; D possibly corresponds to TRBD2 (7 bases). Germline V gene lookup returns CDR1 SGHRS and CDR2 YFSETQ. The CDR3 totals 14 residues. The V end lost 7 bases, the J end lost 4 bases, and 18 bases lay between the germline ends. The CDR3 region is CASGRGTGIYEQYF. The CDR3 region has the DNA TGCGCCAGCGGGAGGGGGACTGGGATTTACGAGCAGTACTTC.

V and J are TRBV28 and TRBJ2-1, with 10 nucleotides matching TRBD1. Per germline, CDR1 MDHEN and CDR2 SYDVKM. The CDR3 has 15 residues. Trimming removed 8 bases from V and 2 bases from J; junction bases left unmatched: 6. CDR3 loop: CASFSGTGAYNEQFF. CDR3 sequence (DNA): TGTGCCAGCTTCTCCGGGACAGGGGCCTACAATGAGCAGTTCTTC. The full variable domain, rest sourced from reference TRBV28 and TRBJ2-1, is DVKVTQSSRYLVKRTGEKVFLECVQDMDHENMFWYRQDPGLGLRLIYFSYDVKMKEKGDIPEGYSVSREKKERFSLILESASTNQTSMYLCASFSGTGAYNEQFFGPGTRLTVL.

This clonotype has a handful of counts. The chain combines TRBV5-1 with TRBJ1-6; D is undetermined. The CDR3 length is 19 residues. In germline, CDR1 is SGHRS, CDR2 YFSETQ. The V end was cut by 4 bases, the J end by 0 bases, with 20 bases between. The CDR3 nucleotides are TGCGCCAGCAGCACCTCGGGAGGAGGTATCAGCTCCTATAATTCACCCCTCCACTTT. The encoded protein is CASSTSGGGISSYNSPLHF. Full variable domain (rest looked up from reference TRBV5-1 and TRBJ1-6): KAGVTQTPRYLIKTRGQQVTLSCSPISGHRSVSWYQQTPGQGLQFLFEYFSETQRNKGNFPGRFSGRQFSNSRSEMNVSTLELGDSALYLCASSTSGGGISSYNSPLHFGNGTRLTVT.

This clonotype has at least ten counts. The rearrangement links TRBV15 to TRBJ2-1; 11 positions agree with TRBD2. Trimming at V came to 0 bases and at J to 3 bases, leaving 7 bases not matched to a gene. Germline V gives CDR1 LNHNV, CDR2 YYDKDF (reference sequence). The CDR3 runs 18 residues. As DNA, the CDR3 is TGTGCCACCAGCAGAGATAGCGGGAGGGGCCCTGGCTACAATGAGCAGTTCTTC. This gives the protein CATSRDSGRGPGYNEQFF.

The sample holds a few counts of this clonotype. The chain couples TRBV20-1 to TRBJ2-3; 9 bases align to TRBD2. CDR1 and CDR2 from the germline V gene are DFQATT and SNEGSKA (reference sequence). Losses at the gene ends were 2 bases for V and 4 bases for J; bases not matched to a gene: 7. This CDR3 has 15 residues. As DNA, the CDR3 is TGCAGTGCTAGAAGGGCTAGCGGGAACGCAGATACGCAGTATTTT. It is translated as CSARRASGNADTQYF.

The chain carries TRBV11-3 and TRBJ1-4; D call uncertain. CDR1 and CDR2 (germline): SGHNT, YENEEA. There are 16 residues in the CDR3. Trimming cost V 4 bases and J 3 bases, with 15 bases left between them. CDR3 nucleotide sequence: TGTGCCAGCAGCTCAAAACGGTTTTCATCTAATGAAAAACTGTTTTTT. It specifies CASSSKRFSSNEKLFF.

This clonotype has more than one count but fewer than ten. This chain joins TRBV2 and TRBJ2-5; D perhaps matches TRBD1 (5 bases). Germline CDR1 and CDR2: SNHLY and FYNNEI. Trimming removed 5 bases at V and 6 bases at J, with 10 bases between. This CDR3 comprises 12 residues. The CDR3 region is CASSPGLKTQYF. The CDR3 DNA reads TGTGCCAGCAGTCCAGGGTTGAAGACCCAGTACTTC. Using reference TRBV2 and TRBJ2-5 for the parts outside the CDR3, the full variable domain is EPEVTQTPSHQVTQMGQEVILRCVPISNHLYFYWYRQILGQKVEFLVSFYNNEISEKSEIFDDQFSVERPDGSNFTLKIRSTKLEDSAMYFCASSPGLKTQYFGPGTRLLVL.

The V call is TRBV6-1, the J call TRBJ1-5; D is perhaps TRBD1 (6 bases). The germline CDR1 and CDR2 sequences are MNHNS and SASEGT. The V end was cut by 7 bases, the J end by 0 bases, with 13 bases between. The CDR3 is 15 amino acids. The CDR3 spells CASTSGTPSNQPQHF. In nucleotides, the CDR3 is TGTGCCAGCACCAGCGGGACACCTAGCAATCAGCCCCAGCATTTT.

Ten or more counts support this clonotype. The chain has TRBV20-1 and TRBJ2-3, with unresolved D. Germline V gives CDR1 DFQATT, CDR2 SNEGSKA (reference sequence). The CDR3 extends over 11 amino acids. V was cut by 1 base and J by 3 bases, with 2 bases left in between. The CDR3 nucleotides read TGCAGTGCTAGAGTGACAGATACGCAGTATTTT. Translated, it gives CSARVTDTQYF.

This clonotype was counted between two and nine times. The J gene is TRBJ1-3, the V gene TRBV6-1; D perhaps matches TRBD1 (6 bases). This CDR3 contains 13 residues. Trimming cost V 5 bases and J 5 bases, with 10 bases left between them. Looked up from germline, CDR1 is MNHNS and CDR2 is SASEGT. CDR3 sequence: CASSPGHRNTIYF. Here the CDR3 DNA reads TGTGCCAGCAGTCCGGGACATAGAAACACCATATATTTT.

Concerning this clonotype: The junction and the germline gene differ at one end; a read error may be behind it. This chain uses TRBV7-2 with TRBJ2-5; no clear D. The CDR3 extends over 13 amino acids. CDR1 and CDR2 (germline): SGHTA, FQGNSA. In DNA, the CDR3 is TGTGCCAGCAGCTTAGGTGGCCAACAGACCCAGTACTTC. This sequence encodes CASSLGGQQTQYF.

This clonotype was observed many times. The V gene is TRBV11-2, the J gene TRBJ2-7; 14 bases agree with TRBD2. Germline V gene lookup returns CDR1 SGHAT and CDR2 FQNNGV. This CDR3 contains 18 residues. J gave up 5 bases and V 5 bases, and 14 bases lay outside the gene matches. CDR3 loop: CASSAGTSGRRVGHEQYF. CDR3 DNA sequence: TGTGCCAGCAGCGCCGGGACTAGCGGGAGAAGGGTAGGCCACGAGCAGTACTTC.

The genes are TRBV18 and TRBJ1-5; no reliable D call. This CDR3 is built from 14 residues. V lost 2 bases and J lost 6, with 11 bases in between. Germline lookup yields CDR1 KGHSH and CDR2 LQKENI. The CDR3 region is CASSPRRDSQPQHF. In DNA form, the CDR3 reads TGTGCCAGCTCACCAAGGAGGGATAGTCAGCCCCAGCATTTT.

The chain employs TRBV2 and TRBJ2-5; 16 positions match TRBD2. The CDR3 extends over 17 amino acids. The germline CDR1 and CDR2 sequences are SNHLY and FYNNEI. Losses at the gene ends were 5 bases for V and 5 bases for J; bases not matched to a gene: 8. CDR3 nucleotide sequence: TGTGCCAGCAGTCCCGGGACTAGCGGGGGGGGCTTCGAGACCCAGTACTTC. Encoded protein: CASSPGTSGGGFETQYF.

The chain links TRBV7-2 to TRBJ2-2; unclear D gene. V lost 2 bases and J 1 base, leaving 11 bases between the germline ends. Per the germline V gene, CDR1 is SGHTA and CDR2 is FQGNSA. The CDR3 has 16 residues. CDR3 DNA sequence: TGTGCCAGCAGCTTAAATCCCCCAAGGAACACCGGGGAGCTGTTTTTT. Translation gives CASSLNPPRNTGELFF.

This chain links TRBV7-2 with TRBJ2-7; maybe TRBD2 (7 bases). Per germline, CDR1 SGHTA and CDR2 FQGNSA. Trimming took off 5 bases at V and 2 bases at J, with 22 bases between the two ends. This CDR3 has 17 amino acids. Here the CDR3 DNA reads TGTGCCAGCAGCGCGGTATCCCCAGGGAGGGGGGCCTACGAGCAGTACTTC. It yields the protein CASSAVSPGRGAYEQYF.

This clonotype has more than one count but fewer than ten. This chain connects TRBV28 to TRBJ2-1, with 8 bases aligning to TRBD2. The CDR3 is made up of 14 amino acids. Germline V gene sequence: CDR1 MDHEN, CDR2 SYDVKM. V shed 7 bases and J 3 bases; nucleotides not matched to a gene: 5. The chain's CDR3 is CASTPGLDYNEQFF. The CDR3 region has the DNA TGTGCCAGCACCCCGGGACTAGACTACAATGAGCAGTTCTTC.

This clonotype came up many times. The chain links TRBV5-1 to TRBJ2-5; possibly TRBD2 for D (6 bases). Trimming took 0 bases from V and 1 from J, leaving 7 bases between them. The CDR3 is 14 residues long. CDR1 and CDR2 from the germline V gene are SGHRS and YFSETQ. CDR3 sequence reads: CASSLGSGQETQYF. In DNA, the CDR3 is TGCGCCAGCAGCTTGGGTAGCGGCCAAGAGACCCAGTACTTC.

This clonotype was counted ten times or more. This chain uses TRBV20-1 with TRBJ2-3; 14 positions match TRBD2. Losses at the gene ends were 3 bases for V and 6 bases for J; bases not matched to a gene: 8. Germline V gene data show CDR1 as DFQATT and CDR2 as SNEGSKA (reference sequence). The CDR3 sequence is 16 residues long. The CDR3 loop reads CSASTTGLAGVDTQYF. CDR3 bases: TGCAGTGCTAGCACCACGGGACTAGCGGGAGTGGATACGCAGTATTTT.

This clonotype was observed a few times. The V and J genes are TRBV7-2 and TRBJ2-3; D is unclear. Trimming stripped 0 bases from V and 4 bases from J, with 5 bases between. This CDR3 is 13 amino acids long. Germline-derived CDR1 and CDR2 are SGHTA and FQGNSA. CDR3 DNA: TGTGCCAGCAGCTTAGCCTTCGCAGATACGCAGTATTTT. This codes for CASSLAFADTQYF.

This clonotype was counted a few times. The chain is built from TRBV4-3 and TRBJ2-7, with D uncertain. The length of the CDR3 is 13 residues. Trimming pared 1 base from V and 6 bases from J, leaving 10 bases between. The germline V gene has CDR1 LGHNA and CDR2 YSLEER. The CDR3 region has the DNA TGCGCCAGCAGCCAAGTCGTAGGCGGCGAGCAGTACTTC. Its translation is CASSQVVGGEQYF.

In its sample, this clonotype was seen a few times. This chain uses TRBV4-3 with TRBJ1-1; D is unclear. V shed 0 bases and J shed 8 bases, with 10 bases lying between them. Germline V gene lookup returns CDR1 LGHNA and CDR2 YSLEER. The length of the CDR3 is 13 residues. CDR3 in amino acids: CASSQEGIGEAFF. In DNA form, the CDR3 reads TGCGCCAGCAGCCAAGAAGGCATCGGGGAAGCTTTCTTT.

V gene TRBV27 combines with J gene TRBJ1-1, with D hard to call. CDR1 is MNHEY, CDR2 SMNVEV, per germline (reference sequence). The CDR3 runs to 15 residues. V was shortened by 10 bases and J by 3 bases, with 21 bases between the two germline ends. The CDR3 loop is CATRWTLDGYTEAFF. CDR3 bases: TGTGCCACCCGGTGGACCCTAGACGGTTACACTGAAGCTTTCTTT.